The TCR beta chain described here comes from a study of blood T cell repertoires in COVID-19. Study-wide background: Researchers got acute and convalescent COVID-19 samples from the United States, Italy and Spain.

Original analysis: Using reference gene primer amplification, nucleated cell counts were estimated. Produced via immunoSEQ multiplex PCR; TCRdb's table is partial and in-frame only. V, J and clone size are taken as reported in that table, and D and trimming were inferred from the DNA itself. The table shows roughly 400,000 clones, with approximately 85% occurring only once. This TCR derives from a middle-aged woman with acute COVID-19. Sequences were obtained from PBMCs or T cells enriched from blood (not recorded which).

The CDR3 DNA follows: TGTGCCAGCAGCCCAGGGGGTGCTGGAAACACCATATATTTT. It translates to CASSPGGAGNTIYF. The V and J genes are TRBV7-8 and TRBJ1-3, with TRBD1 identical over 7 bases. Trimming took 5 bases from V and 2 from J; bases not matched to a gene: 3. CDR1 is SGHVS, CDR2 FQNEAQ, per germline. The CDR3 has 14 amino acids.